This T cell receptor beta chain was documented in a study of blood T cell repertoires in COVID-19. The repertoire was sequenced with immunoSEQ multiplex PCR; TCRdb's copy has only in-frame clones and lacks some. The sample gives 250,000 or so clones, 88% of which show up once; 3.7% is in the top ten. This CDR3 has 18 amino acids. The germline V gene has CDR1 MDHEN and CDR2 SYDVKM. The V end was cut by 4 bases, the J end by 0 bases, with 21 bases between. Sequencing was carried out using PBMCs or T cells enriched from blood (not recorded which). The V and J genes are TRBV28 and TRBJ1-1; no firm D call. The TCR sequence derives from a woman in her twenties or thirties who had been exposed to COVID-19. The CDR3, as DNA: TGTGCCAGCAGTTCCACCAATATTCTAATTTCCATGAACACTGAAGCTTTCTTT. This translates into CASSSTNILISMNTEAFF.